This T cell receptor (beta chain) is from a study of T-cell reconstitution after alpha-beta-depleted transplantation in children. Study findings and constraints: Approximately two months post-transplant, alpha-beta T cells reportedly originated from several hundred expanded graft clones. Diversity and T-cell counts at one year after transplant derived mostly from new T cells.

This clonotype has ten or more counts. Its antigen is currently unknown. From germline, CDR1 is SGHTA and CDR2 FQGNSA. The CDR3 runs to 14 residues. Deletions cut 1 base from V and 2 bases from J, with 9 bases between. The authors prepared the TCRbeta library with unique molecular identifiers. TCRdb passed the PCR reads through MiXCR, listing each CDR3 protein once. The table shows 200,000 or so distinct CDR3 sequences, with around 5.9% occurring only once. This rearrangement joins TRBV7-2 to TRBJ2-7; D unresolved. The material sequenced was PBMCs, taken before TCRalphabeta/CD19-depleted stem cell transplant. The clonotype comes from a girl under three years old with combined immunodeficiency, due to receive a stem cell transplant. CDR3 sequence reads: CASSLVGGTYEQYF. CDR3 nucleotides: TGTGCCAGCAGCTTAGTTGGCGGAACCTACGAGCAGTACTTC.